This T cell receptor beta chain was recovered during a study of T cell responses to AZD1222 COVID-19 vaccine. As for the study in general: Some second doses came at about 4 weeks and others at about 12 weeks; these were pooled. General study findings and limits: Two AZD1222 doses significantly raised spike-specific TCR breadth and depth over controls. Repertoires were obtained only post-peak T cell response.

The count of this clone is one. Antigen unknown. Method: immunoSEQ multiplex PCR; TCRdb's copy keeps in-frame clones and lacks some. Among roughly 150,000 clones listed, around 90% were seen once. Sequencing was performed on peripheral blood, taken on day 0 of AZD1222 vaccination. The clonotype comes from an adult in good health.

CDR3 protein: CASSAKLASAGELFF. The CDR3 coding sequence is TGTGCCAGCAGCGCCAAACTAGCATCGGCCGGGGAGCTGTTTTTT. The chain is built from TRBV2 and TRBJ2-2; D might be TRBD2 (6 bases). Trimming cost V 6 bases and J 6 bases, with 17 bases left between them. CDR1 SNHLY and CDR2 FYNNEI come from the germline V gene. This CDR3 is 15 amino acids long. Drawing the rest from reference TRBV2 and TRBJ2-2, the complete variable domain is EPEVTQTPSHQVTQMGQEVILRCVPISNHLYFYWYRQILGQKVEFLVSFYNNEISEKSEIFDDQFSVERPDGSNFTLKIRSTKLEDSAMYFCASSAKLASAGELFFGEGSRLTVL.